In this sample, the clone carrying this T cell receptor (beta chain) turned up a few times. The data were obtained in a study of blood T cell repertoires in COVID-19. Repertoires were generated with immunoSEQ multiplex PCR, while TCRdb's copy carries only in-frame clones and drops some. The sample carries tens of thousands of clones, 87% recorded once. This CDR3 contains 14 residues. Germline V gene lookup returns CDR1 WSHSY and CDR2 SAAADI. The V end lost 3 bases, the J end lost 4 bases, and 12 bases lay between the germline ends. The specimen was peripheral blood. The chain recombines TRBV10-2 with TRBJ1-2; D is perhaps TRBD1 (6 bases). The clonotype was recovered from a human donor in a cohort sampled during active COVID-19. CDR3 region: CASSEGGRGYGYTF. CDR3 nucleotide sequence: TGCGCCAGCAGTGAAGGCGGCAGGGGCTATGGCTACACCTTC.